A selection of T cell receptor beta chains follows, all from one sample in a study of lymphopenia after photon versus proton radiotherapy. Profiled with immunoSEQ multiplex PCR; TCRdb holds only in-frame clones, not every one. Among 68,000 or so clones listed, approximately 91% were seen once. Sequences were derived from peripheral blood, sampled from a patient treated with photon-based radiotherapy. The receptor set was obtained from a woman in her 70s with pancreatic cancer. Both conserved end residues are part of each CDR3. Fields, in order: V gene, CDR3 protein.

TRBV28 CASLGGHSGGYTF
TRBV5-1 CASSLQDRGNTIYF
TRBV15 CATSREKGGVYGYTF
TRBV7-3 CASSPTTGAETQYF
TRBV5-3 CARSLAHRTKNIQYF
TRBV14 CASSRTIGAYFGEQYF
TRBV2 CASSETSGNTGELFF
TRBV4-3 CASSQMTGQNQPQHF
TRBV30 CAWSVHGNEKLFF
TRBV9 CASSVSGDLNEQFF
TRBV2 CAGQGLTTYEQYF
TRBV11-2 CASNPSGNYEQYF
TRBV11-3 CASSLGGPGETQYF
TRBV30 CAWGPIRAVNTEAFF
TRBV6-6 CASRTEGRSNSPLHF
TRBV7-8 CASSEQVPETQYF
TRBV5-8 CASSLGLAGGPGQYF
TRBV5-4 CASSPRVQPLGGELFF
TRBV7-9 CASSPSRANEKLFF
TRBV7-6 CASSSGRSSGANVLTF
TRBV4-3 CASSQDTRAGGGYTF
TRBV14 CASSQGGVGRGFEQYF
TRBV19 CASSIRGGEDTQYF